The T cell receptor (beta chain) described here comes from a study of beta chain features in type 1 diabetes. Sequencing targeted expressed TCRB transcripts, as all isolated RNA had been reverse transcribed. Assay: immunoSEQ multiplex PCR; the TCRdb copy retains only in-frame clones and omits some. The table has 600,000 to 700,000 clones, 9.5% to 15% seen once; the top ten hold more than 0.1%. Comments on this clone: What it recognizes is unknown.

Germline V gene lookup returns CDR1 MDHEN and CDR2 SYDVKM. The CDR3 extends over 14 amino acids. Trimming cost V 6 bases and J 10 bases; bases outside gene matches: 8. Study conclusions and caveats: All four CD4+ subsets of Type 1 diabetes patients contained TCRB CDR3s that were moderately but significantly shorter.

The TCR comes from a man aged 30 to 39 with type 1 diabetes. The chain joins TRBV28 to TRBJ1-6; TRBD1 matches 8 bases. Sequencing input: naive CD4+ T cells from blood. CDR3 residues: CASRPDRGSSPLHF. As DNA, the CDR3 is TGTGCCAGCAGACCCGACAGGGGAAGCTCACCCCTCCACTTT.